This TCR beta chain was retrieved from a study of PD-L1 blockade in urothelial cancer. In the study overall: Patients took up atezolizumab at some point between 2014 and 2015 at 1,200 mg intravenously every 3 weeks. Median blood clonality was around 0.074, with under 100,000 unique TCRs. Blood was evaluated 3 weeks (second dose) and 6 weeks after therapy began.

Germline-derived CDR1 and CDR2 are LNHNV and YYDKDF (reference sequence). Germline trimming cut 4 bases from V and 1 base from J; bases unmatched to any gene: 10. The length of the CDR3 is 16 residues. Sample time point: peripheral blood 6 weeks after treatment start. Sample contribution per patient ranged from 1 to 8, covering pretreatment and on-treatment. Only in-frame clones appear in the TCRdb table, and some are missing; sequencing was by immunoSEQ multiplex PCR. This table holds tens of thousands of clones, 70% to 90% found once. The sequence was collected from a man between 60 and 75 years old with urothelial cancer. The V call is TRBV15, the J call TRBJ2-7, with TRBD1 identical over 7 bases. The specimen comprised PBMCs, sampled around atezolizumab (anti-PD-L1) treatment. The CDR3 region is CATSTNYGTASYEQYF. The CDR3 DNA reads TGTGCCACCAGCACCAACTACGGGACAGCTTCCTACGAGCAGTACTTC.